One sample yielded the 10 T cell receptor beta chains listed below, sequenced in a study of Ad26.COV2.S vaccination and SARS-CoV-2 variants. Documented treatment: roughly 18 received Ad26.COV2.S at low or high dose, single or two shots; roughly five received placebo; per-sample allocation not given. After the first vaccine or placebo injection, samples were drawn on day 63. Profiled with immunoSEQ multiplex PCR; TCRdb holds only in-frame clones, not every one. Of around 300,000 clones in the sample, about 88% were seen once. Sequencing was performed on peripheral blood, taken in a trial of Ad26.COV2.S vaccine versus placebo. All receptors come from a person aged 18 to 65 who received the Ad26.COV2.S COVID-19 vaccine or a placebo.

The genes are TRBV30 and TRBJ2-7, with 8 nucleotides matching TRBD2. CDR3 length: 13 amino acids. CDR1 and CDR2 (germline): GTSNPN, SVGIG (reference sequence). J lost 7 bases, V lost 3 bases, and 8 bases had no gene match. The DNA for the CDR3 is TGTGCCTGGAGGCTAGCGGGTCTTAGAGAGCAGTACTTC. This translates into CAWRLAGLREQYF.

The CDR3 is CASTSAWSTEAFF. In DNA, the CDR3 is TGTGCCAGCACCTCCGCATGGAGCACTGAAGCTTTCTTT. The chain is built from TRBV27 and TRBJ1-1, with D uncertain. Germline values: CDR1 MNHEY, CDR2 SMNVEV (reference sequence). The CDR3 runs 13 residues. V lost 7 bases to trimming and J lost 4 bases, with 13 bases between them.

The chain combines TRBV7-8 with TRBJ1-1, with 7 bases identical to TRBD1. CDR3 length equals 16 residues. From germline, CDR1 is SGHVS and CDR2 FQNEAQ. The trim removed 1 base at V and 4 bases at J, leaving 9 bases unmatched. The CDR3 protein is CASSLDGYRGSTEAFF. CDR3 bases: TGTGCCAGCAGCTTAGATGGATACAGGGGATCCACTGAAGCTTTCTTT.

J is TRBJ1-1 and V is TRBV7-9; D not resolved. The CDR3 runs to 14 residues. Trimming pared 4 bases from V and 4 bases from J, leaving 13 bases between. Per germline, CDR1 SEHNR and CDR2 FQNEAQ (reference sequence). The CDR3 region is CASSSEGVGTEAFF. The CDR3 nucleotides are TGTGCCAGCAGCTCGGAGGGCGTTGGCACTGAAGCTTTCTTT.

The CDR3 DNA reads TGTGCCAGCAGTTACTCAACCTTAAACTCCTACAATGAGCAGTTCTTC. Its translation: CASSYSTLNSYNEQFF. The rearrangement uses TRBV6-2 or TRBV6-3 and TRBJ2-1; D is undetermined. The CDR3 consists of 16 residues. The ends were cut back, 0 bases at V and 0 bases at J, with 9 bases in the middle. The germline gives CDR1 MNHEY, CDR2 SVGEGT.

The chain couples TRBV29-1 to TRBJ2-3, with D tentatively TRBD1 (6 bases). The V end lost 5 bases, the J end lost 6 bases, and 15 bases lay between the germline ends. CDR1 and CDR2 from the germline V gene are SQVTM and ANQGSEA. CDR3 length: 13 amino acids. This CDR3 reads CSVMHQGRDTQYF. The DNA for the CDR3 is TGCAGCGTTATGCACCAGGGGCGGGATACGCAGTATTTT.

This clone was recorded once. This rearrangement joins TRBV6-5 to TRBJ2-1; 9 bases fit TRBD1. There are 14 residues in the CDR3. V was pared by 6 bases and J by 7 bases, with 7 bases of the junction left unmatched. In germline, CDR1 is MNHEY, CDR2 SVGAGI. The chain's CDR3 is CASSSGTGLNEQFF. The CDR3 region has the DNA TGTGCCAGCAGCTCCGGGACAGGGTTAAATGAGCAGTTCTTC.

The chain has TRBV29-1 and TRBJ2-2; 8 bases fit TRBD1. Germline V CDR1 and CDR2: SQVTM, ANQGSEA. V shed 7 bases, J shed 4 bases, and the junction held 5 bases outside the gene matches. The CDR3 has 13 residues. CDR3 sequence reads: CSGGRGRTGELFF. As DNA, the CDR3 is TGCAGCGGGGGCAGGGGGCGCACCGGGGAGCTGTTTTTT.

The CDR3 DNA follows: TGTGCCAGCAGCTTAGCGGGGGCCACCACAGATACGCAGTATTTT. It is translated as CASSLAGATTDTQYF. The chain couples TRBV13 to TRBJ2-3; D tentatively reads TRBD1 or TRBD2 (6 bases each). Trimming pared 1 base from V and 2 bases from J, leaving 10 bases between. The CDR3 is 15 residues long. From germline, CDR1 is PRHDT and CDR2 FYEKMQ (reference sequence).

The rearrangement uses TRBV7-2 and TRBJ1-2; 9 bases are a match to TRBD1. The V gene end was trimmed by 0 bases and the J gene end by 7 bases; junction bases not matched to a gene: 9. Germline V lookup: CDR1 SGHTA, CDR2 FQGNSA. The CDR3 spans 16 residues. The CDR3 DNA sequence: TGTGCCAGCAGCTTAGCACTGGACAGGGGTAGAAGTGGCTACACCTTC. Its protein product is CASSLALDRGRSGYTF.